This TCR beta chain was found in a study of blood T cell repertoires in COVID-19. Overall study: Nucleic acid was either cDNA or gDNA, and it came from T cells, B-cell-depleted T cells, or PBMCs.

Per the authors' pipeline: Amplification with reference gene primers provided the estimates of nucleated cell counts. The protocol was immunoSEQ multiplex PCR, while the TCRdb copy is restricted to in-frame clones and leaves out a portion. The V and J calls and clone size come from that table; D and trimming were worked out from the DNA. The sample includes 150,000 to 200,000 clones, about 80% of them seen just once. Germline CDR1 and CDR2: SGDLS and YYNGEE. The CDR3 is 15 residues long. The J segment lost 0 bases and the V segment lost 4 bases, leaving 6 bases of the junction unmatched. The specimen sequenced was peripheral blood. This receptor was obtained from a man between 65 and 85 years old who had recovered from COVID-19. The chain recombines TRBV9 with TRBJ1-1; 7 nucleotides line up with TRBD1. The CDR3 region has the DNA TGTGCCAGCAGCCCGCGGGGACAGATGAACACTGAAGCTTTCTTT. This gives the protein CASSPRGQMNTEAFF.